This T cell receptor beta chain comes out of a study of T cells in Graves' hyperthyroidism and ophthalmopathy. There are 15 residues in the CDR3. Germline V lookup: CDR1 MDHEN, CDR2 SYDVKM. Trimming took 5 bases from V and 5 from J; bases not matched to a gene: 4. RNA transcripts provided the source from which TCR beta CDR3 regions were amplified. HTBI primers were used for first-round RT-PCR of the TCR CDR3. MiXCR was run by TCRdb on the multiplex PCR reads, yielding one entry per CDR3 protein. The sample lists some 510,000 distinct CDR3 sequences, around 20% occurring once. Graves' hyperthyroidism showing no ophthalmopathy progression within 18 months was considered stable. Those with hyperthyroidism were 18 to 65 years old, newly diagnosed, and ill for under 2 months. Diagnoses used clinical symptoms, serum thyroxine and TRAb, thyroid ultrasound and orbital computed tomography. In this sample, this clonotype turned up many times.

The clonotype was recovered from a young man with Graves' hyperthyroidism. Sample: blood. The chain employs TRBV28 and TRBJ1-5, with 12 nucleotides matching TRBD1. The CDR3 spells CASSPGTGGYQPQHF. The CDR3 nucleotides read TGTGCCAGCAGTCCCGGGACAGGGGGCTATCAGCCCCAGCATTTT.